These 13 T cell receptor beta chains share one sample of origin, sequenced in a study of glioma-infiltrating T cells. TCR alpha and beta CDR3 regions were amplified from RNA using iRepertoire nested multiplex PCR. MiXCR was run by TCRdb on the multiplex PCR reads, yielding one entry per CDR3 protein. This table has under 200,000 distinct CDR3 sequences, more than 35% appearing once. Specimen: glioma tissue, nonneoplastic brain tissue, or PBMCs (not recorded which). These TCRs come from a human donor with low-grade glioma or glioblastoma, undergoing nonglioma brain surgery, or in good health (not recorded which).

As to this clonotype: Compared with germline, one end of the junction differs, possibly owing to a read error. V gene TRBV15 combines with J gene TRBJ2-7; D uncertain. Germline-derived CDR1 and CDR2 are LNHNV and YYDKDF (reference sequence). CDR3 length equals 16 residues. The DNA of the CDR3 is TGTGCCACCAGCAGAGGATTAGGTGTAGGAAACTACCAGCATTACTTC. Translated: CATSRGLGVGNYQHYF.

The genes are TRBV28 and TRBJ2-1, with D possibly called TRBD1 or TRBD2 (5 bases each). The ends were cut back, 7 bases at V and 5 bases at J, with 15 bases in the middle. The germline gives CDR1 MDHEN, CDR2 SYDVKM. The CDR3 covers 14 residues. CDR3 region: CASTAWGRHNEQFF. As DNA, the CDR3 is TGTGCCAGCACAGCGTGGGGACGACACAATGAGCAGTTCTTC.

The CDR3 bases are TGTGCCAGCAGCCAAGATTCAGGGAGCTCCTACGAGCAGTACTTC. It is translated as CASSQDSGSSYEQYF. V gene TRBV3-1 combines with J gene TRBJ2-7; D possibly uses TRBD1 or TRBD2 (5 bases each). Trimming removed 0 bases from V and 0 bases from J, with 9 bases in between. CDR1 and CDR2 (germline): LGHDT, YNNKEL (reference sequence). This CDR3 spans 15 amino acids.

This clonotype was picked up many times. CDR3 sequence reads: CSARDLAQGEQFF. CDR3 bases: TGCAGTGCTAGAGATCTGGCGCAGGGGGAGCAGTTCTTC. V and J are TRBV20-1 and TRBJ2-1; D may be TRBD1 (6 bases). CDR1 and CDR2 (germline): DFQATT, SNEGSKA (reference sequence). The ends were cut back, 0 bases at V and 10 bases at J, with 13 bases in the middle. This CDR3 is built from 13 residues.

The genes are TRBV20-1 and TRBJ2-1; D uncertain. There are 14 residues in the CDR3. Looked up from germline, CDR1 is DFQATT and CDR2 is SNEGSKA (reference sequence). Trimming pared 3 bases from V and 0 bases from J, leaving 9 bases between. CDR3 nucleotide sequence: TGCAGTGCTAGCGGAAAAGCCTCCTACAATGAGCAGTTCTTC. This gives the protein CSASGKASYNEQFF.

As for this clonotype: The final CDR3 position lacks the conserved phenylalanine or tryptophan, pointing to a likely read error. The V call is TRBV27, the J call TRBJ1-1; D is unresolved. The ends were cut back, 5 bases at V and 4 bases at J, with 5 bases in the middle. Germline loops: CDR1 MNHEY, CDR2 SMNVEV (reference sequence). The CDR3 is 11 amino acids. DNA for the CDR3: TGTGCCAGCAGTAAGATCACTGAAGCTTTCTAT. Its protein is CASSKITEAFY.

On this clonotype: Just one base apart from a much larger clone, this may be a read error. CDR3 bases: TGTGCCAGCAGCTTATTTTGGTACAATGAGCAGTTCTTC. Protein sequence: CASSLFWYNEQFF. The rearrangement links TRBV7-2 to TRBJ2-1; D gene unclear. Per germline, CDR1 SGHTA and CDR2 FQGNSA. Trimming removed 2 bases at V and 4 bases at J, with 6 bases between. This CDR3 has 13 residues.

This clonotype turned up a few times. This may arise from a read error, as a much more abundant clone is one base away. The chain joins TRBV28 to TRBJ1-5; weak D call: TRBD1 (5 bases). The germline gives CDR1 MDHEN, CDR2 SYDVKM. V was trimmed by 8 bases and J by 3 bases, leaving 17 bases between them. There are 15 residues in the CDR3. Written as DNA, the CDR3 is TGTGCCAGCGGCCCGGGGGTCTATTTCAATCAGCCCCAGCATTTT. The encoded protein is CASGPGVYFNQPQHF.

This clonotype was counted a single time. A read error may be the cause here, since a much bigger clone is one base away. This chain connects TRBV20-1 to TRBJ2-1, with TRBD2 matching 10 bases. Unmatched junction bases numbered 12, after V lost 1 base and J lost 3 bases. The germline V gene has CDR1 DFQATT and CDR2 SNEGSKA (reference sequence). The CDR3 consists of 18 residues. CDR3 loop: CSARALASSGSRYNEQFF. Here the CDR3 DNA reads TGCAGTGCTAGAGCTCTAGCGTCTAGCGGGAGTCGCTACAATGAGCAGTTCTTC.

About this clonotype itself: Since a much larger clone is just one base distant, this may be a read error. The rearrangement joins TRBV11-2 to TRBJ2-7; D gene unclear. The CDR3 loop spans 14 amino acids. From germline, CDR1 is SGHAT and CDR2 FQNNGV. V lost 5 bases, J lost 4 bases, and 15 bases lay in between. This CDR3 is CASSAAWSSYEQYF. The CDR3 DNA reads TGTGCCAGCAGCGCCGCGTGGAGCTCTTACGAGCAGTACTTC.

This clonotype has ten or more counts. The chain has TRBV5-4 and TRBJ2-3; D unclear. V was trimmed by 3 bases and J by 2 bases, leaving 10 bases between them. CDR1 and CDR2 (germline): SGHNT, YYREEE (reference sequence). This CDR3 has 14 residues. The CDR3 DNA reads as TGTGCCAGCAGCTCCGTACGTAACACAGATACGCAGTATTTT. Its translation is CASSSVRNTDTQYF.

As to this clonotype: This sequence may be a read error, since a much larger clone differs from it by one base. V usage is TRBV4-1 and J usage is TRBJ1-5; D is uncertain. The CDR3 is 14 amino acids. The germline V gene has CDR1 MGHRA and CDR2 YSYEKL. V dropped 0 bases and J dropped 8 bases, with 11 bases sitting between them. This CDR3 reads CASSQDYPHEPQHF. The CDR3 DNA follows: TGCGCCAGCAGCCAAGACTACCCCCACGAGCCCCAGCATTTT.

V and J are TRBV12-3 or TRBV12-4 and TRBJ1-1; D is perhaps TRBD1 (5 bases). V was clipped by 6 bases and J by 5 bases, with 16 bases between them. The CDR3 has 14 amino acids. Here the CDR3 reads CASSLTQGWTEAFF. The CDR3 coding sequence is TGTGCCAGCAGCCTAACCCAGGGTTGGACTGAAGCTTTCTTT.